This record concerns one T cell receptor beta chain sequence. Under the authors' procedure: Quantification of nucleated cells was approximated via reference gene primer amplification. Using immunoSEQ multiplex PCR, the repertoire was profiled, and TCRdb retains in-frame clones only, with some absent. The V and J calls and clone size come from that table; D and trimming were worked out from the DNA. The table shows roughly 250,000 clones, with roughly 93% occurring only once. This record belongs to a study of blood T cell repertoires in COVID-19. Study background: Sources were T cells, B-cell-depleted T cells, or PBMCs; the material itself was cDNA or gDNA.

The CDR3 runs 14 residues. V lost 6 bases to trimming and J lost 3 bases; unmatched junction nucleotides: 8. The germline CDR1 and CDR2 sequences are MNHEY and SVGAGI. Participants were aged about 18 to 100 years, lived in around 25 US areas, and enrolled virtually. Cohorts were determined from participant-reported clinical history. The rearrangement joins TRBV6-5 to TRBJ2-7; 7 bases match TRBD1. This receptor was identified in a woman between 35 and 50 years old with acute COVID-19. Source material: PBMCs or T cells enriched from blood (not recorded which). CDR3 amino acids: CASRARQGNYEQYF. The CDR3 bases are TGTGCCAGCAGGGCTAGACAGGGAAACTACGAGCAGTACTTC.